Included here is one T cell receptor (beta chain) sequence, with context. Antigen unknown. The germline V and J ends were trimmed by 2 bases and 0 bases, with 11 bases remaining between them. CDR1 and CDR2 (germline): SGDLS, YYNGEE. This CDR3 comprises 16 residues. Treatment in this sample: oral pan-JAK inhibitor, 5-10 mg twice daily. Collection of lesional scalp punch biopsies and peripheral blood was performed in alopecia areata patients. This entry comes from a study of CD8+ T cells in alopecia areata. Broader study findings: Many of the expanded lesional clones endured in scalp and blood while on tofacitinib. Compared with normal scalp, lesional scalp had higher clonality and more expanded CD8+ clones.

The authors extracted RNA and reverse transcribed it into cDNA as the sequencing template. Using immunoSEQ multiplex PCR, the repertoire was profiled, and TCRdb retains in-frame clones only, with some absent. The sample carries 210,000 or so clones, approximately 70% recorded once. This chain connects TRBV9 to TRBJ2-2; D unresolved. The sequence was collected from a human donor with alopecia areata. The sample was CD4+ T cells sorted from blood, taken at roughly week 45, from a patient treated with tofacitinib. The DNA for the CDR3 is TGTGCCAGCAGCGTGGGGTTCCAAACGAACACCGGGGAGCTGTTTTTT. Its protein is CASSVGFQTNTGELFF.